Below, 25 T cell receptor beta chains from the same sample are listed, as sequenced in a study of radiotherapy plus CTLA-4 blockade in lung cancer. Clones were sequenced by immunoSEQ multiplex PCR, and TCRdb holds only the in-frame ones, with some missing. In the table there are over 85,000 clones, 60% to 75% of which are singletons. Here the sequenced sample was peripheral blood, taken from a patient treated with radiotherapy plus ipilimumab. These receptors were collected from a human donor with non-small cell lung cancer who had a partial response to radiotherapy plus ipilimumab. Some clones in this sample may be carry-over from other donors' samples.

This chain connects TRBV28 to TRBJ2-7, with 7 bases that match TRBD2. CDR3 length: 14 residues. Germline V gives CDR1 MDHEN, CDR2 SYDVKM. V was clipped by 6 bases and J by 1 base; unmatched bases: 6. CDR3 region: CASRLGGPSYEQYF. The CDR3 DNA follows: TGTGCCAGCAGGTTGGGAGGGCCTTCCTACGAGCAGTACTTC.

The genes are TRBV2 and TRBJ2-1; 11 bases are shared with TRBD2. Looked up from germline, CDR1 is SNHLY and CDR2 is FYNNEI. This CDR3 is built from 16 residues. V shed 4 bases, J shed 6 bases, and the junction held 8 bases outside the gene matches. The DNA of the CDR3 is TGTGCCAGCAGTGTAGCGGGGGGGAGATACCTCAATGAGCAGTTCTTC. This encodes CASSVAGGRYLNEQFF.

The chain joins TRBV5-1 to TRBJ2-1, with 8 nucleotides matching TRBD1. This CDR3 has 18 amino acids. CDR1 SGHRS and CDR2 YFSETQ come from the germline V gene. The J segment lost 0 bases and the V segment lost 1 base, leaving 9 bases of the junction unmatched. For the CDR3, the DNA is TGCGCCAGCAGCTTGCGGCAGGGGGCGCTGAGCTCCTACAATGAGCAGTTCTTC. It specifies CASSLRQGALSSYNEQFF.

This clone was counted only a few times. For the CDR3, the DNA is TGCGCCAGCAGCCCCGTGAGACAGGGTGACAATGAGCAGTTCTTC. The encoded protein is CASSPVRQGDNEQFF. The gene calls are TRBV5-1 and TRBJ2-1; TRBD1 matches 7 bases. J lost 5 bases, V lost 4 bases, and 9 bases had no gene match. This CDR3 region has 15 residues. Per germline, CDR1 SGHRS and CDR2 YFSETQ.

As DNA, the CDR3 is TGTGCCAGCAGCTTAAAACTAGCGGACACAGATACGCAGTATTTT. It specifies CASSLKLADTDTQYF. V and J are TRBV7-6 and TRBJ2-3; TRBD2 agrees at 8 bases. Germline trimming cut 2 bases from V and 2 bases from J; bases unmatched to any gene: 3. CDR1 and CDR2 from the germline V gene are SGHVS and FNYEAQ. The CDR3 is 15 residues long.

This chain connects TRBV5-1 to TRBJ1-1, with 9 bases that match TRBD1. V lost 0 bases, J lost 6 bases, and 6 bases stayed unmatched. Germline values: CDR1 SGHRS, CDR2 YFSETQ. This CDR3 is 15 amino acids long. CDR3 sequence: CASSLGQGGGSEAFF. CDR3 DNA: TGCGCCAGCAGCTTGGGACAGGGGGGTGGCTCTGAAGCTTTCTTT.

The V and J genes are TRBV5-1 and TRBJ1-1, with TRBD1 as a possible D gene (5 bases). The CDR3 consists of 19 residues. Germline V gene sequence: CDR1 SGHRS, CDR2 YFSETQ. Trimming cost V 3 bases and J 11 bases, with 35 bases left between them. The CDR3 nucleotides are TGCGCCAGCAGCTCGCTCATGTACACACGGCAGGGTAGTCCCCGCCGGGCTTTCTTT. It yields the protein CASSSLMYTRQGSPRRAFF.

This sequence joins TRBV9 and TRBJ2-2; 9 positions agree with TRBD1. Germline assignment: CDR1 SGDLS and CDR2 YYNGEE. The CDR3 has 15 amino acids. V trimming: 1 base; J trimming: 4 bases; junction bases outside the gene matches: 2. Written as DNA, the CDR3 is TGTGCCAGCAGCGTACTACAGGGGGCCACCGGGGAGCTGTTTTTT. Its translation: CASSVLQGATGELFF. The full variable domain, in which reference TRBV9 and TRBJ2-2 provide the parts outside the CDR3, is DSGVTQTPKHLITATGQRVTLRCSPRSGDLSVYWYQQSLDQGLQFLIQYYNGEERAKGNILERFSAQQFPDLHSELNLSSLELGDSALYFCASSVLQGATGELFFGEGSRLTVL.

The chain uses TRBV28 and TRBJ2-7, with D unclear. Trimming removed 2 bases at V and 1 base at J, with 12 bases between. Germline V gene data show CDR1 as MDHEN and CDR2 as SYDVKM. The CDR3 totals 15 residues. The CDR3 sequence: CASSLPNDISYEQYF. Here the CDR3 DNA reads TGTGCCAGCAGTTTACCCAACGACATTTCCTACGAGCAGTACTTC.

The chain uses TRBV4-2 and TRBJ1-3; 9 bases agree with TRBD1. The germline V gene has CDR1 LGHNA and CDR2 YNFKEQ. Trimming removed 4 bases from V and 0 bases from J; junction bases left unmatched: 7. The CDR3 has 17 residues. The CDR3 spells CASSLGQGPFSGNTIYF. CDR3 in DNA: TGTGCCAGCAGCCTGGGACAGGGACCTTTCTCTGGAAACACCATATATTTT.

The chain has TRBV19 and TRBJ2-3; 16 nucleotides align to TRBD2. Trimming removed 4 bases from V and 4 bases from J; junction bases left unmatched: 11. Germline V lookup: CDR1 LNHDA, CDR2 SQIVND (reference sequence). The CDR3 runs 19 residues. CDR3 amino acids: CASSRGTSGGAWFPDTQYF. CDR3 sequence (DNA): TGTGCCAGTAGTAGGGGGACTAGCGGGGGGGCCTGGTTCCCAGATACGCAGTATTTT. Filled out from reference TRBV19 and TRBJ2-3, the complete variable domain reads DGGITQSPKYLFRKEGQNVTLSCEQNLNHDAMYWYRQDPGQGLRLIYYSQIVNDFQKGDIAEGYSVSREKKESFPLTVTSAQKNPTAFYLCASSRGTSGGAWFPDTQYFGPGTRLTVL.

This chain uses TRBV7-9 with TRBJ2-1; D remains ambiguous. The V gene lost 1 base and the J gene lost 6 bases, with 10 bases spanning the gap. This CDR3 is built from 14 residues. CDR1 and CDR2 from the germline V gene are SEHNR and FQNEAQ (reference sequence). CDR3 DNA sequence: TGTGCCAGCAGCTTAGGTGTCAGTCTCAATGAGCAGTTCTTC. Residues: CASSLGVSLNEQFF.

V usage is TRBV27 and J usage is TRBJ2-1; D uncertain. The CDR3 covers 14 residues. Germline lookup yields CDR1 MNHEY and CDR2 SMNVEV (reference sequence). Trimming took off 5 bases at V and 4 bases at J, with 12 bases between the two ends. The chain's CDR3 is CASSQIISYNEQFF. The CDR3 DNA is TGTGCCAGCAGTCAGATAATCTCATACAATGAGCAGTTCTTC.

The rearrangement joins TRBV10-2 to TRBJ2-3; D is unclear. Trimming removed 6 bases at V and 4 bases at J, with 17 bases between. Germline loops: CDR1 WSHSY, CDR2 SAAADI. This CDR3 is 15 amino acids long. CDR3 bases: TGCGCCAGCAGGAGGTCTCTGTCCTTGCCAGATACGCAGTATTTT. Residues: CASRRSLSLPDTQYF.

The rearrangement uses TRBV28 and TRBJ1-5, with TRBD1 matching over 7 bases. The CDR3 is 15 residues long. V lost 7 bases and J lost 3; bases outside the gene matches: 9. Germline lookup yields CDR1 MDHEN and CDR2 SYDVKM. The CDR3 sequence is CASTHSTGYNQPQHF. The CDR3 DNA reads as TGTGCCAGCACGCACTCGACAGGGTACAATCAGCCCCAGCATTTT.

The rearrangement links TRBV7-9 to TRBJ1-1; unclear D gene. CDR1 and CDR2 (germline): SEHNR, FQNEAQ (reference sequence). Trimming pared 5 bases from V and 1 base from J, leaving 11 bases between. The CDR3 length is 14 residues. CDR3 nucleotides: TGTGCCAGCAGCGGCTGGGAGAAGAACACTGAAGCTTTCTTT. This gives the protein CASSGWEKNTEAFF.

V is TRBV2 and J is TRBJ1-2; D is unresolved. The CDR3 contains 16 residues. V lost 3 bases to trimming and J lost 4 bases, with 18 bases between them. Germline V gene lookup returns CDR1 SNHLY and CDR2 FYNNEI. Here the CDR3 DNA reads TGTGCCAGCAGTGAGAGGCCCTCCGAAGGATCCTATGGCTACACCTTC. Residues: CASSERPSEGSYGYTF.

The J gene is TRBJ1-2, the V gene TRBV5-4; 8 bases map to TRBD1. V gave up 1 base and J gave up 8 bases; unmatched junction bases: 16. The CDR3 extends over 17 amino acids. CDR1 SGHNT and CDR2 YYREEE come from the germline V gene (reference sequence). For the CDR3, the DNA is TGTGCCAGCAGCTTGAAGTCAGGGGGCGTAATTTTGGAAGGCTACACCTTC. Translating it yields CASSLKSGGVILEGYTF. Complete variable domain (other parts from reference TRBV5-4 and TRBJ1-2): ETGVTQSPTHLIKTRGQQVTLRCSSQSGHNTVSWYQQALGQGPQFIFQYYREEENGRGNFPPRFSGLQFPNYSSELNVNALELDDSALYLCASSLKSGGVILEGYTFGSGTRLTVV.

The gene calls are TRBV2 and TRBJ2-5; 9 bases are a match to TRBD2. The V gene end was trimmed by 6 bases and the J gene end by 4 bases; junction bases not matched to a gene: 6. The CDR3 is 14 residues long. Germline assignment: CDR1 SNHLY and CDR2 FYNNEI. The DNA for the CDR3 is TGTGCCAGCAGGGGCGGGGGGGCCGGAGAGACCCAGTACTTC. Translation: CASRGGGAGETQYF.

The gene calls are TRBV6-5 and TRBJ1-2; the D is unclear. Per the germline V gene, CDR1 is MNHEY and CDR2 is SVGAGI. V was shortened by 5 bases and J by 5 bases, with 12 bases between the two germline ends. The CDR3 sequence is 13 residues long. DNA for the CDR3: TGTGCCAGCAGTGAAAGACATTTATATGGCTACACCTTC. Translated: CASSERHLYGYTF.

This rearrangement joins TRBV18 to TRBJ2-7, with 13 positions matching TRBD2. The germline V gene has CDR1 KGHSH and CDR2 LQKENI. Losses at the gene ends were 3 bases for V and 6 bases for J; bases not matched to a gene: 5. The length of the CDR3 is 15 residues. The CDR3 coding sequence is TGTGCCAGCTCACCCGCGGGACTAGCGGGGTTCGAGCAGTACTTC. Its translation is CASSPAGLAGFEQYF.

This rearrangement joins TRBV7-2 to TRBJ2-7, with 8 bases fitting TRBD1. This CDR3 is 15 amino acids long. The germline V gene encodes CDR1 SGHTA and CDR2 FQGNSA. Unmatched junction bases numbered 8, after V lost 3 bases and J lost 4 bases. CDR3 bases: TGTGCCAGCAGCTTGGCGGCCACAGGGGGGTACGAGCAGTACTTC. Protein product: CASSLAATGGYEQYF.

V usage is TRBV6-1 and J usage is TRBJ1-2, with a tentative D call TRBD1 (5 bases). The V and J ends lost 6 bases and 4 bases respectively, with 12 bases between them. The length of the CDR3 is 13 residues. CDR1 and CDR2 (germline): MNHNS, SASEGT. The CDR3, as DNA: TGTGCCAGCAGGCGGGACGGGAGCTATGGCTACACCTTC. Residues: CASRRDGSYGYTF.

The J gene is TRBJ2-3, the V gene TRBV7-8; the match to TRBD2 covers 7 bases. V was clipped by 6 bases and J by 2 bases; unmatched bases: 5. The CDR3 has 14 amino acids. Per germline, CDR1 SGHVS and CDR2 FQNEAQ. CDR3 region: CASRPGLSTDTQYF. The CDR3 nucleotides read TGTGCCAGCAGGCCGGGACTATCCACAGATACGCAGTATTTT.

The chain's CDR3 is CASRYDNRQGMSAFF. CDR3 in DNA: TGTGCCAGTAGATACGACAATCGACAGGGAATGTCGGCTTTCTTT. V is TRBV19 and J is TRBJ1-1, with 7 bases that match TRBD1. CDR1 is LNHDA and CDR2 is SQIVND in the germline V gene (reference sequence). This CDR3 contains 15 residues. V shed 6 bases, J shed 11 bases, and the junction held 18 bases outside the gene matches.